This T cell receptor (beta chain) comes out of a study of T cell responses to AZD1222 COVID-19 vaccine. Study outcomes and limitations: Repertoire sampling was restricted to post-peak T cell response timepoints. Rises in breadth and depth of Spike-specific TCRs came after two AZD1222 doses.

The CDR3 runs to 12 residues. Germline V CDR1 and CDR2: SQVTM, ANQGSEA. The V gene lost 4 bases and the J gene lost 8 bases, with 14 bases spanning the gap. Profiling relied on immunoSEQ multiplex PCR, and the TCRdb table lists in-frame clones only, not all of them. The table has around 60,000 clones, 75% to 95% seen once. Comment on this clone: Its antigen is not identified.

This clonotype originated in an adult who received the MenACWY meningococcal vaccine as a control. The input for sequencing was peripheral blood, taken 28 days after the second dose of the MenACWY control vaccine. This chain joins TRBV29-1 and TRBJ1-2; D uncertain. CDR3 in DNA: TGCAGCGTTGGGATGCCAAAAGGGGGCTACACCTTC. Encoded protein: CSVGMPKGGYTF.